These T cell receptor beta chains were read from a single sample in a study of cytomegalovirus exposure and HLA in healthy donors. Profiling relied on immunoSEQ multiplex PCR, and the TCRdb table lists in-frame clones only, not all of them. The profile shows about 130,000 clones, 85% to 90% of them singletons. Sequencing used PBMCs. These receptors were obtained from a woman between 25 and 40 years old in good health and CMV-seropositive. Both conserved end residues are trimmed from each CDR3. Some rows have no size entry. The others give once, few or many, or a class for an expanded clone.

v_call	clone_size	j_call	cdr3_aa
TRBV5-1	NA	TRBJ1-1	ASSLLQANTEAF
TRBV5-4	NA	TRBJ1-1	ASSSPAGGPTEAF
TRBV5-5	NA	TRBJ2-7	ASSLSTTSSYEQY
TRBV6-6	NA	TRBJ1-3	ASTEGRYSGNTIY
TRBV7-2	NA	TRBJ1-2	ASSSGGSAYGYT
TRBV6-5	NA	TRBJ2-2	ASSYTDSGELF
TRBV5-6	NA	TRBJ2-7	ASSSPGQGPAIEQY
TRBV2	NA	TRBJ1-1	ASRGQMNTEAF
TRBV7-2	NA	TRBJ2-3	ASSLNPSGNTQY
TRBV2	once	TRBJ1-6	ASTRGGRTGLSPLH
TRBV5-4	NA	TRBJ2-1	ASSLDNNNEQF
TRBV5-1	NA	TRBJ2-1	ASSTGLAGFSDEQF
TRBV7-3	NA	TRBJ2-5	ASSLGAGETQY
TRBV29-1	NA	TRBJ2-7	SVKVGGLGEQY
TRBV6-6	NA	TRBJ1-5	ASSPLSNQPQH
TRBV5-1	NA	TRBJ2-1	ASSFLAGGSSYNEQF
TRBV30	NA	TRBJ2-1	AWTQPGRSVGEQF
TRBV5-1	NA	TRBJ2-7	ASSVTGGTSYEQY
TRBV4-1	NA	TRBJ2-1	ASSQAGEQF
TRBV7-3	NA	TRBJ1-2	ASSPQGGAGYGYT
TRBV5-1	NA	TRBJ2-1	ASAPDRGVQNEQF
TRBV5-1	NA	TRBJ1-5	ASSPTGGAGQPQH
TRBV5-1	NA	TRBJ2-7	ASSLQGAGGWNYEQY